This TCR beta chain was sequenced in a study of cytomegalovirus exposure and HLA in healthy donors. Across the whole study: Later analysis reported that the approximately 110 validation repertoires shared the platform of the 600 to 750 first-cohort repertoires. Broader study findings: About 180 TCR beta chains were listed as cytomegalovirus-associated.

This clone was found once. Its antigen is not identified. Method: immunoSEQ multiplex PCR; TCRdb's copy keeps in-frame clones and lacks some. This repertoire shows fewer than 200,000 clones, around nine tenths found once; its top ten account for about 2.5%. The V segment lost 0 bases and the J segment 8 bases; nucleotides outside the gene matches: 6. CDR1 is SGHTA, CDR2 FQGNSA, per germline. The CDR3 is 14 amino acids. The gene calls are TRBV7-2 and TRBJ1-1; 7 positions agree with TRBD1. The sequence was collected from a man aged 18-30 years in good health and CMV-seropositive. Specimen: PBMCs. This chain's CDR3 is CASSLADRAAEAFF. DNA of the CDR3: TGTGCCAGCAGCTTAGCCGACAGGGCTGCCGAAGCTTTCTTT. The variable domain in full, completed from reference TRBV7-2 and TRBJ1-1, reads GAGVSQSPSNKVTEKGKDVELRCDPISGHTALYWYRQSLGQGLEFLIYFQGNSAPDKSGLPSDRFSAERTGGSVSTLTIQRTQQEDSAVYLCASSLADRAAEAFFGQGTRLTVV.